Presented here are 16 T cell receptor beta chains from one specimen sequenced in a study of CD8 T cells in ankylosing spondylitis. TCRdb re-derived calls from the 5' RACE reads in MiXCR, one entry per CDR3 protein. In the table there are roughly 100,000 distinct CDR3 sequences, about 8.6% of which are singletons. Sequencing was performed on blood, either unsorted or a sorted T cell fraction (not recorded which). The source is a male donor with ankylosing spondylitis or in good health (not recorded which).

This clonotype was counted at least ten times. The rearrangement joins TRBV6-2 or TRBV6-3 to TRBJ2-7, with a tentative D call TRBD2 (5 bases). Germline V gene sequence: CDR1 MNHEY, CDR2 SVGEGT. The CDR3 contains 15 residues. With 5 bases removed from V and 0 bases from J, the gap between germline ends came to 14 bases. This CDR3 is CASSPSGLPSYEQYF. CDR3 DNA: TGTGCCAGCAGTCCAAGCGGATTACCCTCCTACGAGCAGTACTTC.

The rearrangement joins TRBV2 to TRBJ1-1; 7 nucleotides align to TRBD1. V shed 6 bases and J 4 bases; nucleotides not matched to a gene: 8. This CDR3 comprises 14 residues. Germline assignment: CDR1 SNHLY and CDR2 FYNNEI. CDR3 residues: CASRGTGAGTEAFF. The CDR3 DNA reads TGTGCCAGCAGAGGAACAGGGGCAGGCACTGAAGCTTTCTTT.

This clonotype has a handful of counts. The V call is TRBV6-8, the J call TRBJ1-4; TRBD1 is a possible D gene (5 bases). In germline, CDR1 is MNHGY, CDR2 SAAAGT. Trimming took 10 bases from V and 2 from J, leaving 17 bases between them. The CDR3 has 15 residues. CDR3 in DNA: TGTGCCACCCCTCCTCGGGGGGAGACTAATGAAAAACTGTTTTTT. This sequence encodes CATPPRGETNEKLFF.

This clonotype was observed many times. The genes are TRBV4-3 and TRBJ2-3; D uncertain. With 3 bases removed from V and 2 bases from J, the gap between germline ends came to 9 bases. The CDR3 is made up of 14 amino acids. The V gene's germline CDR1 is LGHNA and CDR2 YSLEER. The CDR3 bases are TGCGCCAGCAGCCATGGGGTCAACACAGATACGCAGTATTTT. Translated, it gives CASSHGVNTDTQYF.

Ten or more counts support this clonotype. This chain joins TRBV27 and TRBJ1-1; D is possibly TRBD1 (5 bases). Germline V gene sequence: CDR1 MNHEY, CDR2 SMNVEV (reference sequence). This CDR3 comprises 13 residues. Trimming cost V 5 bases and J 8 bases, with 15 bases left between them. The CDR3 spells CASSIWGEKEAFF. The CDR3, as DNA: TGTGCCAGCAGTATCTGGGGGGAGAAGGAAGCTTTCTTT.

The table lists this clonotype with many counts. The CDR3 nucleotides are TGCAGCGTTGAGCGGGGAGACAAGGGCTACACCTTC. This sequence encodes CSVERGDKGYTF. V is TRBV29-1 and J is TRBJ1-2; D unclear. Trimming took off 3 bases at V and 8 bases at J, with 13 bases between the two ends. Germline lookup yields CDR1 SQVTM and CDR2 ANQGSEA. CDR3 length: 12 residues.

This clonotype was found many times. The J gene is TRBJ2-7, the V gene TRBV4-1; unclear D gene. The ends were cut back, 0 bases at V and 6 bases at J, with 3 bases in the middle. Per germline, CDR1 MGHRA and CDR2 YSYEKL. The CDR3 totals 11 residues. The CDR3, as DNA: TGCGCCAGCAGCCAAGACCCCGAGCAGTACTTC. Encoded protein: CASSQDPEQYF.

In its sample, this clonotype was seen many times. This chain connects TRBV29-1 to TRBJ2-3; 8 bases are shared with TRBD1. The CDR3 is made up of 13 amino acids. Germline V gene lookup returns CDR1 SQVTM and CDR2 ANQGSEA. J was trimmed by 1 base and V by 5 bases; bases with no gene match: 2. CDR3 nucleotides: TGCAGCGTTTCGACAGGGGGCACAGATACGCAGTATTTT. Encoded protein: CSVSTGGTDTQYF.

This clonotype came up many times. This chain uses TRBV20-1 with TRBJ1-4; TRBD1 matches 7 bases. In germline, CDR1 is DFQATT, CDR2 SNEGSKA (reference sequence). With 7 bases clipped from V and 7 bases from J, the junction kept 6 bases outside the gene matches. The length of the CDR3 is 12 residues. CDR3 DNA: TGCAGTGGTCGACAGGGAGGTGAAAAACTGTTTTTT. The encoded protein is CSGRQGGEKLFF.

Comment on this clonotype: This may be a read error: a much more frequent sequence differs by one nucleotide. The V and J genes are TRBV7-1 and TRBJ2-1, with a weak D call TRBD2 (5 bases). TRBV7-1 is an ORF, and what it does is uncertain. The length of the CDR3 is 12 residues. V lost 6 bases, J lost 6 bases, and 9 bases lay in between. CDR3 amino acids: CASRDTSNEQFF. The CDR3, as DNA: TGTGCCAGCAGAGACACTAGCAATGAGCAGTTCTTC.

This clonotype was seen many times. The chain employs TRBV20-1 and TRBJ1-4, with D hard to call. The CDR3 consists of 14 residues. The germline CDR1 and CDR2 sequences are DFQATT and SNEGSKA (reference sequence). Trimming took off 0 bases at V and 6 bases at J, with 11 bases between the two ends. The CDR3 sequence: CSARDLVGDEKLFF. CDR3 DNA: TGCAGTGCTAGAGATCTTGTAGGTGATGAAAAACTGTTTTTT.

To note about this clonotype: A much larger clonotype is one base distant, so this may be a read error. This chain joins TRBV7-6 and TRBJ2-1, with no clear D. The V and J ends lost 1 base and 6 bases respectively, with 13 bases between them. The CDR3 spans 15 residues. Germline V gene lookup returns CDR1 SGHVS and CDR2 FNYEAQ. CDR3 in amino acids: CASSLVLRPTNEQFF. DNA for the CDR3: TGTGCCAGCAGCTTAGTACTACGACCCACCAATGAGCAGTTCTTC.

This clonotype was observed many times. The chain combines TRBV20-1 with TRBJ2-7; D gene ambiguous. The CDR3 sequence is 15 residues long. Per the germline V gene, CDR1 is DFQATT and CDR2 is SNEGSKA (reference sequence). The germline V and J ends were trimmed by 4 bases and 0 bases, with 16 bases remaining between them. The CDR3 reads CSATSPGLSSYEQYF. CDR3 coding DNA: TGCAGTGCTACCTCTCCCGGGTTAAGCTCCTACGAGCAGTACTTC.

The sample holds many counts of this clonotype. The chain uses TRBV12-3 or TRBV12-4 and TRBJ2-2; TRBD1 is a possible D gene (5 bases). V lost 1 base to trimming and J lost 1 base, with 7 bases between them. The CDR3 runs 15 residues. CDR3 sequence: CASSLDTGNTGELFF. The CDR3 DNA sequence: TGTGCCAGCAGTTTAGATACAGGGAACACCGGGGAGCTGTTTTTT.

In regard to this clonotype: A much bigger clone sits one base away, suggesting this may be a read error. The J gene is TRBJ2-2, the V gene TRBV4-1; maybe TRBD1 (5 bases). Germline values: CDR1 MGHRA, CDR2 YSYEKL. This CDR3 has 15 residues. The CDR3, as DNA: TGCGTCAGCAGCCAAGGGGCAGCGAACACCGGGGAGCTGTTTTTT. It codes for CVSSQGAANTGELFF.

In this sample, this clonotype turned up many times. This chain joins TRBV9 and TRBJ1-3; D is ambiguous. There are 16 residues in the CDR3. Trimming took 3 bases from V and 3 from J, leaving 16 bases between them. Germline V gene lookup returns CDR1 SGDLS and CDR2 YYNGEE. The CDR3 bases are TGTGCCAGCAGCGGAGGCACACCGTTTGGTGGAAACACCATATATTTT. The encoded protein is CASSGGTPFGGNTIYF. Looking up the rest from reference TRBV9 and TRBJ1-3 gives the full variable domain: DSGVTQTPKHLITATGQRVTLRCSPRSGDLSVYWYQQSLDQGLQFLIQYYNGEERAKGNILERFSAQQFPDLHSELNLSSLELGDSALYFCASSGGTPFGGNTIYFGEGSWLTVV.